This entry is about one T cell receptor (beta chain). Seattle patients were enrolled while actively infected and followed longitudinally. The CDR3 contains 17 residues. The junction had 12 bases not matched to a gene; V was cut back by 1 base and J by 6 bases. CDR1 MDHEN and CDR2 SYDVKM come from the germline V gene. Original analysis: Amplification of reference gene primers provided the estimated nucleated cell counts. Sequenced by immunoSEQ multiplex PCR; TCRdb stores in-frame clones only, minus some. Clone size and V and J calls were adopted from that table, with D and trimming inferred from the DNA. The table includes 50,000 to 65,000 clones, less than 90% detected once. This record comes from a study of blood T cell repertoires in COVID-19. Study background: T cells, B-cell-depleted T cells, or PBMCs supplied cDNA or gDNA.

The sample was peripheral blood. The chain uses TRBV28 and TRBJ2-3; 8 positions agree with TRBD1. This receptor was obtained from a man between 60 and 75 years old with COVID-19, enrolled during active disease. CDR3 region: CASSLSPTGAGLDTQYF. The CDR3 bases are TGTGCCAGCAGTTTATCCCCGACAGGGGCGGGTCTCGATACGCAGTATTTT.